This T cell receptor beta chain was identified during a study of tumor and adjacent non-tumor tissue in lung cancer. General study points: TCR diversity was significantly greater in tumor than normal lung tissue. Top 100 clones took a larger repertoire share in normal lung. Tumor TCR diversity, when higher, was linked to shorter survival.

A modified ARM-PCR protocol with three rounds of nested PCR amplified TCRbeta. TCRdb itself ran the multiplex PCR reads through MiXCR, one entry per CDR3 protein. The table records about 86,000 distinct CDR3 sequences, under 80% of them present only once. The CDR3 length is 18 residues. Per the germline V gene, CDR1 is SQVTM and CDR2 is ANQGSEA. In this sample, this clonotype turned up a few times. The antigen is unknown. The junction does not match germline at one end; this may be a read error. No cell sorting was done before RNA was extracted from the tissue. More than 3 cm separated this lung sample from the edge of the tumor. Donors were chemotherapy-naive, newly diagnosed lung cancer surgical patients in China, August–late 2014.

The chain carries TRBV29-1 and TRBJ2-2; 11 bases agree with TRBD2. Source material: distant non-tumor lung tissue. The TCR was taken from a woman between 50 and 59 years old with non-small cell lung cancer. The CDR3 reads CSVEGEGTSGSFPGELFF. In DNA form, the CDR3 reads TGCAGTGTTGAGGGTGAAGGAACTAGCGGGAGTTTTCCCGGGGAGCTGTTTTTT.